Below are 31 T cell receptor beta chains sequenced from a single sample in a study of blood T cell repertoires in COVID-19. The assay was immunoSEQ multiplex PCR, and TCRdb's table has in-frame clones only and misses some. The sample carries 200,000 to 300,000 clones, over 70% recorded once. Sequencing was done on a sample of peripheral blood. These receptors were collected from a woman aged 80 or older with acute or convalescent COVID-19.

The V gene is TRBV27, the J gene TRBJ2-3, with 7 bases lining up with TRBD2. The germline V gene encodes CDR1 MNHEY and CDR2 SMNVEV (reference sequence). Unmatched junction bases numbered 9, after V lost 2 bases and J lost 4 bases. This CDR3 comprises 16 residues. As DNA, the CDR3 is TGTGCCAGCAGTTTAAATGGGAGGGCCTGGGCAGATACGCAGTATTTT. This translates into CASSLNGRAWADTQYF.

This rearrangement joins TRBV5-1 to TRBJ2-3; 7 bases are a match to TRBD2. Germline V gene sequence: CDR1 SGHRS, CDR2 YFSETQ. With V trimmed by 2 bases and J by 0 bases, 9 bases remained unmatched. This CDR3 is 17 amino acids long. CDR3 coding DNA: TGCGCCAGCAGCTTATTCAGCAGCGGGACTAGCACAGATACGCAGTATTTT. This codes for CASSLFSSGTSTDTQYF. The full variable domain, in which reference TRBV5-1 and TRBJ2-3 provide the parts outside the CDR3, is KAGVTQTPRYLIKTRGQQVTLSCSPISGHRSVSWYQQTPGQGLQFLFEYFSETQRNKGNFPGRFSGRQFSNSRSEMNVSTLELGDSALYLCASSLFSSGTSTDTQYFGPGTRLTVL.

The rearrangement joins TRBV11-2 to TRBJ1-2; tentative D call: TRBD1 (6 bases). The CDR3 covers 15 residues. Germline V lookup: CDR1 SGHAT, CDR2 FQNNGV. The ends were cut back, 3 bases at V and 7 bases at J, with 18 bases in the middle. CDR3 coding DNA: TGTGCCAGCAGCTTTCTGGGGGCGGTCCGGGGTGGCTACACCTTC. It encodes CASSFLGAVRGGYTF.

The V call is TRBV19, the J call TRBJ2-7, with 8 bases that match TRBD1. The CDR3 loop spans 15 amino acids. Per the germline V gene, CDR1 is LNHDA and CDR2 is SQIVND (reference sequence). V shed 5 bases and J 6 bases; nucleotides not matched to a gene: 12. CDR3 in DNA: TGTGCCAGTAGTCCCCTCGACAGGGGTAAAGTCGAGCAGTACTTC. This gives the protein CASSPLDRGKVEQYF.

This clone was seen a few times. The same CDR3 can be traced to other DNA sequences in this sample. This chain connects TRBV7-9 to TRBJ1-2, with 9 bases fitting TRBD1. This CDR3 is 14 amino acids long. Germline V CDR1 and CDR2: SEHNR, FQNEAQ (reference sequence). Trimming at V came to 5 bases and at J to 4 bases, leaving 5 bases not matched to a gene. CDR3 amino acids: CASSRGQGPYGYTF. For the CDR3, the DNA is TGTGCCAGCAGCCGTGGACAGGGGCCCTATGGCTACACCTTC.

This clone has a single count. This chain uses TRBV27 with TRBJ2-6; D is ambiguous. The CDR3 totals 15 residues. The V end lost 5 bases, the J end lost 0 bases, and 8 bases lay between the germline ends. The germline V gene has CDR1 MNHEY and CDR2 SMNVEV (reference sequence). The CDR3 region has the DNA TGTGCCAGCAGTCCCTACAGCTCTGGGGCCAACGTCCTGACTTTC. It translates to CASSPYSSGANVLTF.

V gene TRBV6-5 combines with J gene TRBJ1-1; D may be TRBD1 (6 bases). Trimming stripped 5 bases from V and 5 bases from J, with 15 bases between. The CDR3 is 14 residues long. Germline CDR1 MNHEY, CDR2 SVGAGI. The CDR3 DNA reads as TGTGCCAGCAGTCAACGAACAGGGATGACTGAAGCTTTCTTT. Its translation: CASSQRTGMTEAFF.

This chain's CDR3 is CASSRGQGYYGYTF. CDR3 DNA sequence: TGTGCCAGCAGCCGGGGACAGGGGTACTATGGCTACACCTTC. The chain carries TRBV3-1 (or the pseudogene TRBV3-2) and TRBJ1-2; 10 nucleotides align to TRBD1. The CDR3 loop spans 14 amino acids. CDR1 and CDR2 from the germline V gene are LGHDT and YNNKEL (reference sequence). Losses at the gene ends were 4 bases for V and 3 bases for J; bases not matched to a gene: 2.

The chain recombines TRBV19 with TRBJ1-5; D may be TRBD1 (5 bases). Trimming took 5 bases from V and 4 from J, leaving 18 bases between them. CDR1 is LNHDA and CDR2 is SQIVND in the germline V gene (reference sequence). There are 16 residues in the CDR3. The CDR3 nucleotides read TGTGCCAGTAGTGCCCCACACAGGTCCGGTAATCAGCCCCAGCATTTT. Translation: CASSAPHRSGNQPQHF.

The rearrangement links TRBV6-6 to TRBJ2-5, with TRBD2 matching over 14 bases. The J segment lost 5 bases and the V segment lost 6 bases, leaving 11 bases of the junction unmatched. This CDR3 has 17 residues. Germline CDR1 and CDR2: MNHNY and SVGAGI (reference sequence). This CDR3 is CASRRTGLAGGDETQYF. Here the CDR3 DNA reads TGTGCCAGCAGACGAACCGGACTAGCGGGGGGAGATGAGACCCAGTACTTC.

The chain combines TRBV12-3 or TRBV12-4 with TRBJ2-5; D ambiguous. Trimming left V 2 bases short and J 4 bases short, with 5 bases between. This CDR3 comprises 12 residues. The CDR3 sequence is CASSLWPETQYF. In DNA form, the CDR3 reads TGTGCCAGCAGTTTATGGCCAGAGACCCAGTACTTC.

The chain is built from TRBV5-1 and TRBJ2-2; 8 bases are shared with TRBD2. Germline-derived CDR1 and CDR2 are SGHRS and YFSETQ. The trim removed 3 bases at V and 6 bases at J, leaving 7 bases unmatched. The CDR3 is 15 amino acids. CDR3 loop: CASSSRGGFAGELFF. CDR3 DNA sequence: TGCGCCAGCAGCTCTCGGGGGGGTTTTGCCGGGGAGCTGTTTTTT.

This chain joins TRBV2 and TRBJ2-4, with TRBD1 matching over 7 bases. The germline gives CDR1 SNHLY, CDR2 FYNNEI. V lost 2 bases and J lost 4; bases outside the gene matches: 11. The CDR3 is 17 amino acids. The CDR3 loop is CASSENVWGQLKNIQYF. CDR3 in DNA: TGTGCCAGCAGTGAAAACGTGTGGGGACAGCTTAAAAACATTCAGTACTTC.

V and J are TRBV6-5 and TRBJ2-7; D might be TRBD2 (5 bases). The CDR3 runs 13 residues. V lost 6 bases to trimming and J lost 4 bases, with 13 bases between them. Germline CDR1 reads MNHEY; CDR2 reads SVGAGI. CDR3 nucleotide sequence: TGTGCCAGCAGCCCGCCCCGGGGTTACGAGCAGTACTTC. Translation gives CASSPPRGYEQYF.

The V gene is TRBV6-1, the J gene TRBJ1-3, with D hard to call. Trimming took off 3 bases at V and 6 bases at J, with 18 bases between the two ends. The CDR3 sequence is 16 residues long. The germline CDR1 and CDR2 sequences are MNHNS and SASEGT. DNA for the CDR3: TGTGCCAGCAGTGACCAACCCGACGGGTCCCTAAACACCATATATTTT. It yields the protein CASSDQPDGSLNTIYF.

The V and J genes are TRBV5-5 and TRBJ2-3; TRBD2 matches at 9 bases. CDR1 SGHKS and CDR2 YYEKEE come from the germline V gene (reference sequence). J lost 0 bases, V lost 0 bases, and 14 bases had no gene match. The CDR3 runs 20 residues. The CDR3 DNA reads as TGTGCCAGCAGCTTGGCGGCTCTAGCGGGAAAACCTTCTAGCACAGATACGCAGTATTTT. This codes for CASSLAALAGKPSSTDTQYF. Full variable domain (missing parts from reference TRBV5-5 and TRBJ2-3): DAGVTQSPTHLIKTRGQQVTLRCSPISGHKSVSWYQQVLGQGPQFIFQYYEKEERGRGNFPDRFSARQFPNYSSELNVNALLLGDSALYLCASSLAALAGKPSSTDTQYFGPGTRLTVL.

This clone was counted a few times. The rearrangement joins TRBV20-1 to TRBJ1-2; D might be TRBD1 (5 bases). The CDR3 covers 12 residues. Trimming shortened V by 3 bases and J by 6 bases, and 11 bases separated the two germline ends. The germline gives CDR1 DFQATT, CDR2 SNEGSKA (reference sequence). CDR3 DNA: TGCAGTGCTAGTAAGGGGTTGGATGGCTACACCTTC. Translation: CSASKGLDGYTF.

The chain is built from TRBV5-1 and TRBJ2-3, with 7 bases fitting TRBD1. Germline V CDR1 and CDR2: SGHRS, YFSETQ. This CDR3 is 16 amino acids long. J gave up 1 base and V 4 bases, and 9 bases lay outside the gene matches. The CDR3 loop is CASSSSGGVGTDTQYF. The CDR3 DNA is TGCGCCAGCAGCAGCTCAGGGGGTGTAGGCACAGATACGCAGTATTTT.

The V gene is TRBV18, the J gene TRBJ1-2; D is perhaps TRBD1 (6 bases). This CDR3 contains 14 residues. V shed 3 bases and J shed 3 bases, with 11 bases lying between them. Germline lookup yields CDR1 KGHSH and CDR2 LQKENI. This CDR3 is CASSPRGDDYGYTF. In nucleotides, the CDR3 is TGTGCCAGCTCACCCAGGGGTGATGACTATGGCTACACCTTC.

The V call is TRBV19, the J call TRBJ2-6, with TRBD1 as a possible D gene (6 bases). The V gene's germline CDR1 is LNHDA and CDR2 SQIVND (reference sequence). CDR3 length: 17 amino acids. V lost 8 bases and J 0 bases, leaving 17 bases between the germline ends. CDR3 coding DNA: TGTGCCAGTGGAAACAGGGTTTCCTTCTCTGGGGCCAACGTCCTGACTTTC. Protein: CASGNRVSFSGANVLTF.

The chain links TRBV11-2 to TRBJ2-5, with a weak D call TRBD2 (6 bases). V was pared by 5 bases and J by 5 bases, with 12 bases between. Germline CDR1 SGHAT, CDR2 FQNNGV. The CDR3 is made up of 13 amino acids. CDR3 in amino acids: CASSTDGRETQYF. The CDR3, as DNA: TGTGCCAGCAGCACGGATGGGAGGGAGACCCAGTACTTC. The complete variable domain, with remaining parts taken from reference TRBV11-2 and TRBJ2-5, reads EAGVAQSPRYKIIEKRQSVAFWCNPISGHATLYWYQQILGQGPKLLIQFQNNGVVDDSQLPKDRFSAERLKGVDSTLKIQPAKLEDSAVYLCASSTDGRETQYFGPGTRLLVL.

The rearrangement joins TRBV5-5 to TRBJ1-3, with D maybe TRBD1 (6 bases). Germline V gene sequence: CDR1 SGHKS, CDR2 YYEKEE (reference sequence). The CDR3 spans 15 residues. The V end lost 4 bases, the J end lost 0 bases, and 11 bases lay between the germline ends. The CDR3 here is CASSKDSFSGNTIYF. The DNA for the CDR3 is TGTGCCAGCAGCAAGGACAGTTTCTCTGGAAACACCATATATTTT.

The genes are TRBV27 and TRBJ2-2, with 7 bases aligning to TRBD2. V shed 5 bases, J shed 6 bases, and the junction held 9 bases outside the gene matches. Per the germline V gene, CDR1 is MNHEY and CDR2 is SMNVEV (reference sequence). The CDR3 is 15 amino acids. The CDR3: CASSMSVGRAGELFF. The CDR3 region has the DNA TGTGCCAGCAGTATGTCGGTGGGGAGGGCCGGGGAGCTGTTTTTT.

The chain joins TRBV4-3 to TRBJ2-7, with 11 bases matching TRBD1. This CDR3 is built from 15 residues. V was clipped by 1 base and J by 7 bases; unmatched bases: 6. From germline, CDR1 is LGHNA and CDR2 YSLEER. CDR3: CASSQGGQGAWEQYF. The CDR3 DNA reads as TGCGCCAGCAGCCAAGGAGGACAGGGGGCGTGGGAGCAGTACTTC.

The chain recombines TRBV3-1 (or the pseudogene TRBV3-2) with TRBJ2-3; TRBD2 aligns across 15 bases. The CDR3 runs 15 residues. Unmatched junction bases numbered 6, after V lost 4 bases and J lost 10 bases. Per the germline V gene, CDR1 is LGHDT and CDR2 is YNNKEL (reference sequence). The CDR3 DNA sequence: TGTGCCAGCAGCCCAGGACTAGCGGGGGGGATTGCGCAGTATTTT. It is translated as CASSPGLAGGIAQYF.

The rearrangement uses TRBV3-1 (or the pseudogene TRBV3-2) and TRBJ2-7; D gene uncertain. The ends were cut back, 4 bases at V and 2 bases at J, with 6 bases in the middle. This CDR3 comprises 12 residues. Per the germline V gene, CDR1 is LGHDT and CDR2 is YNNKEL (reference sequence). CDR3 loop: CASSRRTYEQYF. CDR3 DNA: TGTGCCAGCAGCCGGCGGACCTACGAGCAGTACTTC.

V and J are TRBV7-9 and TRBJ2-1; tentative D call: TRBD2 (6 bases). Trimming removed 7 bases from V and 2 bases from J, with 18 bases in between. The CDR3 runs 16 residues. The germline gives CDR1 SEHNR, CDR2 FQNEAQ (reference sequence). CDR3 DNA: TGTGCCAGCAACACTATGTGGGGGGAAGCCTACAATGAGCAGTTCTTC. Protein: CASNTMWGEAYNEQFF.

A note on this clone: The junction does not match germline at one end; this may be a read error. The chain carries TRBV7-2 and TRBJ2-4; 8 bases align to TRBD1. CDR3 length: 16 amino acids. In germline, CDR1 is SGHTA, CDR2 FQGNSA. The CDR3 region has the DNA TGTGCCAGCAGTTTAGGACAGGGACTAGCCAAAAACATTCAGTACTTC. Its protein product is CASSLGQGLAKNIQYF.

V is TRBV14 and J is TRBJ2-3; 15 positions agree with TRBD2. Germline V lookup: CDR1 SGHDN, CDR2 FVKESK. V trimming: 4 bases; J trimming: 2 bases; junction bases outside the gene matches: 7. The CDR3 extends over 18 amino acids. The CDR3 DNA reads TGTGCCAGCAGCCTGGGACTAGCGGGGGGCCTTCTCACAGATACGCAGTATTTT. Protein product: CASSLGLAGGLLTDTQYF.

The chain links TRBV7-9 to TRBJ1-2; 8 bases agree with TRBD1. J lost 2 bases, V lost 0 bases, and 8 bases had no gene match. CDR1 and CDR2 (germline): SEHNR, FQNEAQ (reference sequence). The CDR3 consists of 17 residues. CDR3: CASSLALRQGNNYGYTF. The DNA for the CDR3 is TGTGCCAGCAGCTTAGCGCTAAGACAGGGGAACAACTATGGCTACACCTTC.

Here the CDR3 DNA reads TGTGCCAGCAGCTTATCCCTGTCCACTGAAGCTTTCTTT. It is translated as CASSLSLSTEAFF. J is TRBJ1-1 and V is TRBV11-2; D is unclear. Germline CDR1 is SGHAT and CDR2 is FQNNGV. The CDR3 sequence is 13 residues long. V lost 2 bases, J lost 4 bases, and 8 bases lay in between.